The rows below give T cell receptor beta chains drawn from one sample of a study of cytomegalovirus exposure and HLA in healthy donors. Profiled with immunoSEQ multiplex PCR; TCRdb holds only in-frame clones, not every one. Of 140,000 or so clones in the sample, roughly 88% were seen once. What was sequenced was PBMCs. All receptors derive from a woman aged 35 to 49 in good health and CMV-seronegative. Each CDR3 is given with its conserved first and last residue. A D gene is named only where the DNA matches it firmly. Clone sizes are given selectively: once, few, many, or a class where the clone is expanded.

NA	NA	TRBJ1-1	TRBV4-1	CASSPRPREGWNTEAFF	TGCGCCAGCAGTCCAAGACCCAGGGAGGGATGGAACACTGAAGCTTTCTTT
TRBD2	NA	TRBJ2-1	TRBV5-4	CASSPSSSGSFNEQFF	TGTGCCAGCAGCCCCTCCTCTAGCGGGAGTTTCAATGAGCAGTTCTTC
TRBD1	NA	TRBJ2-1	TRBV9	CASSGGTGWTSNEQFF	TGTGCCAGCAGCGGAGGGACAGGGTGGACTAGCAATGAGCAGTTCTTC
NA	NA	TRBJ2-2	TRBV9	CASSVMGSLGLSGELFF	TGTGCCAGCAGCGTAATGGGGAGCTTAGGCTTGTCCGGGGAGCTGTTTTTT
NA	NA	TRBJ2-1	TRBV19	CASSPRLVRSSYNEQFF	TGTGCCAGTAGTCCCCGACTAGTCAGGTCTAGTTACAATGAGCAGTTCTTC
NA	NA	TRBJ2-3	TRBV25-1	CASSYAGTDTQYF	TGTGCCAGCAGTTATGCGGGCACAGATACGCAGTATTTT
NA	NA	TRBJ1-1	TRBV7-8	CASSLQGATEAFF	TGTGCCAGCAGCCTCCAAGGGGCCACTGAAGCTTTCTTT
TRBD2	NA	TRBJ2-7	TRBV18	CASSPPALAGSYEQYF	TGTGCCAGCTCACCACCGGCCCTAGCGGGGTCCTACGAGCAGTACTTC
NA	NA	TRBJ2-3	TRBV11-2	CASSLGRLGIDTQYF	TGTGCCAGCAGCTTAGGGCGACTAGGTATAGATACGCAGTATTTT
NA	few	TRBJ2-1	TRBV5-4	CASSSRSGSSYNEQFF	TGTGCCAGCAGCTCCCGGTCGGGGAGCTCCTACAATGAGCAGTTCTTC
TRBD2	NA	TRBJ2-3	TRBV28	CATGRNYLTDTQYF	TGTGCCACCGGGAGGAACTACCTCACAGATACGCAGTATTTT
TRBD2	NA	TRBJ2-1	TRBV9	CASSVAGGNNEQFF	TGTGCCAGCAGCGTAGCGGGAGGGAACAATGAGCAGTTCTTC
NA	NA	TRBJ2-7	TRBV19	CASSIRQTSPYEQYF	TGTGCCAGTAGTATAAGACAAACTTCGCCCTACGAGCAGTACTTC
TRBD1	many	TRBJ2-2	TRBV4-1	CASSPQGDGELFF	TGCGCCAGCAGCCCTCAGGGGGATGGGGAGCTGTTTTTT
NA	NA	TRBJ2-3	TRBV30	CATRPGMISGDTDTQYF	TGTGCCACCAGGCCAGGGATGATTTCGGGGGACACAGATACGCAGTATTTT
TRBD1	NA	TRBJ2-7	TRBV10-2	CASSEAPGQGTYEQYF	TGCGCCAGCAGTGAGGCCCCGGGACAGGGGACCTACGAGCAGTACTTC
TRBD1	NA	TRBJ2-3	TRBV28	CASSLWDRMSTDTQYF	TGTGCCAGCAGTTTATGGGACAGGATGAGCACAGATACGCAGTATTTT
NA	NA	TRBJ2-5	TRBV6-1	CASLQETQYF	TGTGCCAGCCTTCAAGAGACCCAGTACTTC
NA	NA	TRBJ2-3	TRBV10-3	CAISEQREDTQYF	TGTGCCATCAGTGAGCAACGGGAGGATACGCAGTATTTT
TRBD1	NA	TRBJ1-4	TRBV7-2	CASSSAGGTEKLFF	TGTGCCAGCAGCTCTGCAGGGGGTACCGAAAAACTGTTTTTT
NA	NA	TRBJ2-3	TRBV9	CASSVVGFTDTQYF	TGTGCCAGCAGCGTAGTGGGCTTCACAGATACGCAGTATTTT
NA	once	TRBJ1-2	TRBV11-2	CASSARVPYGYTF	TGTGCCAGCAGCGCCCGGGTCCCCTATGGCTACACCTTC
NA	few	TRBJ2-2	TRBV30	CAWRRAPGELFF	TGTGCCTGGCGCAGGGCCCCCGGGGAGCTGTTTTTT
NA	once	TRBJ2-3	TRBV7-2	CASSSNLAADTQYF	TGTGCCAGCAGCTCAAACCTAGCAGCAGATACGCAGTATTTT
NA	NA	TRBJ2-2	TRBV9	CASSVGPRTGELFF	TGTGCCAGCAGCGTGGGCCCAAGGACCGGGGAGCTGTTTTTT
NA	NA	TRBJ1-2	TRBV9	CASSVAGDGYTF	TGTGCCAGCAGCGTAGCAGGGGACGGCTACACCTTC
NA	NA	TRBJ1-5	TRBV27	CASSLGGWGQPQHF	TGTGCCAGCAGTTTAGGAGGGTGGGGTCAGCCCCAGCATTTT
NA	NA	TRBJ2-3	TRBV4-1	CASSQGVATDTQYF	TGCGCCAGCAGCCAAGGAGTAGCCACAGATACGCAGTATTTT
TRBD1	once	TRBJ1-6	TRBV27	CASSFSDRVNSPLHF	TGTGCCAGCAGTTTCTCGGACAGGGTTAATTCACCCCTCCACTTT
TRBD2	NA	TRBJ2-3	TRBV27	CASSELSGRSDTQYF	TGTGCCAGCAGTGAGCTTAGCGGGAGATCGGATACGCAGTATTTT
TRBD2	NA	TRBJ2-1	TRBV11-3	CASSLASGSYNEQFF	TGTGCCAGCAGCTTAGCTAGCGGGAGCTACAATGAGCAGTTCTTC
NA	once	TRBJ1-2	TRBV4-1	CASSPAGTPNYGYTF	TGCGCCAGCAGCCCAGCCGGGACACCTAACTATGGCTACACCTTC
TRBD2	NA	TRBJ2-3	TRBV7-2	CASSTGTTYTDTQYF	TGTGCCAGCAGCACCGGGACTACCTACACAGATACGCAGTATTTT
TRBD1	NA	TRBJ2-5	TRBV6-5	CASSFSQGAGETQYF	TGTGCCAGCAGTTTCTCACAGGGGGCTGGGGAGACCCAGTACTTC
NA	NA	TRBJ2-5	TRBV2	CASMRETQYF	TGTGCCAGCATGAGAGAGACCCAGTACTTC
NA	NA	TRBJ1-2	TRBV10-3	CAISETGNTYGYTF	TGTGCCATCAGTGAAACAGGGAATACCTATGGCTACACCTTC
NA	NA	TRBJ2-3	TRBV5-4	CASSLVGSTDTQYF	TGTGCCAGCAGCTTGGTGGGCAGCACAGATACGCAGTATTTT
NA	NA	TRBJ1-5	TRBV6-5	CASSYSGIGQPQHF	TGTGCCAGCAGTTACTCCGGGATTGGGCAGCCCCAGCATTTT
NA	NA	TRBJ1-1	TRBV27	CASTRRGGTEAFF	TGTGCCAGCACCCGCAGGGGAGGGACTGAAGCTTTCTTT
NA	NA	TRBJ2-2	TRBV7-9	CASSPDPRGTGELFF	TGTGCCAGCAGCCCAGATCCTAGGGGGACCGGGGAGCTGTTTTTT
NA	NA	TRBJ1-3	TRBV7-9	CASSFKGVSGNTIYF	TGTGCCAGCAGCTTTAAGGGGGTCTCTGGAAACACCATATATTTT
NA	NA	TRBJ1-5	TRBV6-1	CASNKELNQPQHF	TGTGCCAGCAATAAAGAGCTCAATCAGCCCCAGCATTTT
TRBD2	once	TRBJ2-7	TRBV6-5	CASRGGSGMAYEQYF	TGTGCCAGCAGGGGCGGTAGCGGGATGGCTTACGAGCAGTACTTC
NA	few	TRBJ2-2	TRBV6-6	CASSVSTGELFF	TGTGCCAGCAGCGTGTCCACCGGGGAGCTGTTTTTT
NA	NA	TRBJ2-7	TRBV6-5	CASSYTYYEQYF	TGTGCCAGCAGTTACACCTACTACGAGCAGTACTTC
TRBD2	NA	TRBJ2-1	TRBV30	CAWSGGTSGTPPPYNEQFF	TGTGCCTGGAGTGGGGGGACTAGCGGGACCCCACCCCCTTACAATGAGCAGTTCTTC
NA	NA	TRBJ1-2	TRBV11-1	CASSLGQNYGYTF	TGTGCCAGCAGCTTAGGACAGAACTATGGCTACACCTTC
NA	NA	TRBJ1-2	TRBV11-2	CASSLTSYGYTF	TGTGCCAGCAGCTTAACTTCCTATGGCTACACCTTC
TRBD1	NA	TRBJ2-3	TRBV30	CAWSRGQITDTQYF	TGTGCCTGGAGCCGGGGACAGATCACAGATACGCAGTATTTT
NA	NA	TRBJ2-3	TRBV6-5	CASSGSGVVDTQYF	TGTGCCAGCAGTGGATCAGGGGTTGTAGATACGCAGTATTTT
TRBD2	NA	TRBJ2-7	TRBV4-1	CASSPAYGTTLGEQYF	TGCGCCAGCAGCCCAGCCTATGGGACTACCCTTGGCGAGCAGTACTTC
TRBD1	NA	TRBJ2-2	TRBV6-1	CASSEGQGEGELFF	TGTGCCAGCAGTGAGGGACAGGGTGAAGGGGAGCTGTTTTTT
NA	NA	TRBJ1-1	TRBV7-8	CASSWDMNTEAFF	TGTGCCAGCAGCTGGGACATGAACACTGAAGCTTTCTTT
TRBD2	NA	TRBJ2-1	TRBV5-1	CASSLDPAGGYNEQFF	TGCGCCAGCAGCTTGGACCCAGCGGGAGGGTACAATGAGCAGTTCTTC
TRBD2	NA	TRBJ2-7	TRBV6-1	CASGLAGYANEQYF	TGTGCCAGCGGACTAGCGGGATACGCCAACGAGCAGTACTTC
TRBD1	NA	TRBJ2-1	TRBV7-9	CASSSGTGSFNEQFF	TGTGCCAGCAGCTCCGGGACAGGGTCTTTTAATGAGCAGTTCTTC
TRBD2	NA	TRBJ2-3	TRBV7-2	CASSLVLREVVRDTQYF	TGTGCCAGCAGCTTAGTGCTGCGGGAGGTTGTCCGCGATACGCAGTATTTT
TRBD1	NA	TRBJ2-7	TRBV25-1	CASSTQGVSYEQYF	TGTGCCAGCAGTACCCAGGGGGTCTCCTACGAGCAGTACTTC
TRBD2	NA	TRBJ2-5	TRBV5-8	CASRPGLAVQETQYF	TGTGCCAGCAGACCGGGACTAGCGGTTCAAGAGACCCAGTACTTC
TRBD1	once	TRBJ2-7	TRBV19	CASTARDSPYEQYF	TGTGCCAGTACGGCCCGGGACAGTCCCTACGAGCAGTACTTC